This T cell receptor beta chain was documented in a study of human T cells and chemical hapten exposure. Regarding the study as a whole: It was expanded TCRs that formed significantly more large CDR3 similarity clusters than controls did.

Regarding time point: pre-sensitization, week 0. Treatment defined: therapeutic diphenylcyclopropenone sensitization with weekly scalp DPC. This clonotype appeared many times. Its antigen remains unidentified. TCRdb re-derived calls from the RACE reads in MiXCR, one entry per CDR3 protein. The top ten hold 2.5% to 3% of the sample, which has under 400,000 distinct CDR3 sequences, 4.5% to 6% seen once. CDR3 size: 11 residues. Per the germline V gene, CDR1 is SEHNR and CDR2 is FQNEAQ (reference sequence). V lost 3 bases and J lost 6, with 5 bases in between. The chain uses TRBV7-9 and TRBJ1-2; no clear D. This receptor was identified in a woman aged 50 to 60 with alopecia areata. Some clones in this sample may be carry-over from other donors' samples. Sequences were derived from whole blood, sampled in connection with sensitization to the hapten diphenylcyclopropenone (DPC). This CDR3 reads CASSFSDGYTF. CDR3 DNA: TGTGCCAGCAGCTTTTCCGATGGCTACACCTTC. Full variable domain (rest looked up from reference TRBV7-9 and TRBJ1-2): DTGVSQNPRHKITKRGQNVTFRCDPISEHNRLYWYRQTLGQGPEFLTYFQNEAQLEKSRLLSDRFSAERPKGSFSTLEIQRTEQGDSAMYLCASSFSDGYTFGSGTRLTVV.